What follows are 29 T cell receptor beta chains derived from one specimen sequenced in a study of Ad26.COV2.S vaccination and SARS-CoV-2 variants. The repertoire was sequenced with immunoSEQ multiplex PCR; TCRdb's copy has only in-frame clones and lacks some. The table records roughly 700,000 clones, 89% of them present only once. This sample's treatment: around 19 received Ad26.COV2.S at low or high dose, single or two shots; 5 received placebo; per-sample allocation not given. Samples came from day 63 after the first vaccine or placebo injection. The sequencing here drew on peripheral blood, taken in a trial of Ad26.COV2.S vaccine versus placebo. These receptors were obtained from a person between 18 and 59 years old who received the Ad26.COV2.S COVID-19 vaccine or a placebo.

The V and J genes are TRBV27 and TRBJ2-3; 12 nucleotides agree with TRBD2. V lost 8 bases, J lost 0 bases, and 6 bases stayed unmatched. This CDR3 region has 16 residues. The V gene's germline CDR1 is MNHEY and CDR2 SMNVEV (reference sequence). CDR3 loop: CASRRTSGTSTDTQYF. The CDR3 DNA reads TGTGCCAGCCGACGGACTAGCGGGACTAGCACAGATACGCAGTATTTT.

The chain is built from TRBV6-1 and TRBJ1-4; 10 bases are shared with TRBD1. Per germline, CDR1 MNHNS and CDR2 SASEGT. V lost 3 bases, J lost 4 bases, and 8 bases stayed unmatched. This CDR3 contains 17 residues. CDR3 region: CASSETGGPFLNEKLFF. The CDR3 nucleotides read TGTGCCAGCAGTGAGACAGGGGGCCCCTTCCTTAATGAAAAACTGTTTTTT.

The V call is TRBV7-3, the J call TRBJ2-1, with TRBD2 identical over 9 bases. From germline, CDR1 is SGHTA and CDR2 FQGTGA. The CDR3 runs 15 residues. Trimming removed 3 bases from V and 4 bases from J; junction bases left unmatched: 4. CDR3 bases: TGTGCCAGCAGCTTTAGCGGGGGAGATTACAATGAGCAGTTCTTC. Protein product: CASSFSGGDYNEQFF.

In its sample, this clone was seen a few times. This chain uses TRBV7-2 with TRBJ2-1, with 9 positions matching TRBD2. The V segment lost 1 base and the J segment 6 bases; nucleotides outside the gene matches: 4. The CDR3 runs to 15 residues. Germline assignment: CDR1 SGHTA and CDR2 FQGNSA. Here the CDR3 reads CASSLVSGGVNEQFF. The CDR3 DNA reads TGTGCCAGCAGCTTAGTTAGCGGGGGTGTCAATGAGCAGTTCTTC.

The rearrangement links TRBV2 to TRBJ2-5, with D possibly being TRBD1 (6 bases). The CDR3 has 12 residues. V was trimmed by 11 bases and J by 4 bases, leaving 14 bases between them. The germline V gene encodes CDR1 SNHLY and CDR2 FYNNEI. CDR3 bases: TGTGCCTCCAGGGGACATCGAGAGACCCAGTACTTC. It is translated as CASRGHRETQYF.

V gene TRBV3-1 (or the pseudogene TRBV3-2) combines with J gene TRBJ2-3; either TRBD1 or TRBD2 may supply D (5 bases each). Germline assignment: CDR1 LGHDT and CDR2 YNNKEL (reference sequence). Trimming shortened V by 0 bases and J by 4 bases, and 11 bases separated the two germline ends. The CDR3 loop spans 15 amino acids. The CDR3 DNA follows: TGTGCCAGCAGCCAAGATTGGGGGTTGGCAGATACGCAGTATTTT. Protein product: CASSQDWGLADTQYF.

V is TRBV2 and J is TRBJ1-6; D gene uncertain. The germline CDR1 and CDR2 sequences are SNHLY and FYNNEI. Trimming shortened V by 4 bases and J by 7 bases, and 5 bases separated the two germline ends. The CDR3 runs 12 residues. CDR3 DNA: TGTGCCAGCAGTGGCGGAAATTCACCCCTCCACTTT. As protein: CASSGGNSPLHF.

This chain connects TRBV18 to TRBJ2-5; D is tentatively TRBD1 or TRBD2 (6 bases each). The CDR3 runs 14 residues. CDR1 is KGHSH, CDR2 LQKENI, per germline. V gave up 5 bases and J gave up 4 bases, with 14 bases separating them. The CDR3 coding sequence is TGTGCCAGCTCAACAGGCAGGGGAGGAGAGACCCAGTACTTC. Amino acids: CASSTGRGGETQYF.

The V gene is TRBV3-1 (or the pseudogene TRBV3-2), the J gene TRBJ2-1, with 11 bases fitting TRBD2. This CDR3 is built from 15 residues. V lost 4 bases, J lost 9 bases, and 8 bases stayed unmatched. Germline V lookup: CDR1 LGHDT, CDR2 YNNKEL (reference sequence). The CDR3 coding sequence is TGTGCCAGCAGCCCCTTAGCGGGAGGGCCGGGTGAGCAGTTCTTC. Protein product: CASSPLAGGPGEQFF.

The chain carries TRBV5-4 and TRBJ2-7, with 10 bases lining up with TRBD2. V was pared by 4 bases and J by 0 bases, with 10 bases of the junction left unmatched. The germline gives CDR1 SGHNT, CDR2 YYREEE (reference sequence). The CDR3 extends over 17 amino acids. CDR3 loop: CASSRGTSESSSYEQYF. DNA for the CDR3: TGTGCCAGCAGCCGTGGGACTAGCGAATCCAGCTCCTACGAGCAGTACTTC. The whole variable domain, remainder taken from reference TRBV5-4 and TRBJ2-7, is ETGVTQSPTHLIKTRGQQVTLRCSSQSGHNTVSWYQQALGQGPQFIFQYYREEENGRGNFPPRFSGLQFPNYSSELNVNALELDDSALYLCASSRGTSESSSYEQYFGPGTRLTVT.

This chain links TRBV4-1 with TRBJ2-5; 7 nucleotides align to TRBD2. The germline V gene encodes CDR1 MGHRA and CDR2 YSYEKL. Trimming at V came to 0 bases and at J to 3 bases, leaving 7 bases not matched to a gene. This CDR3 has 16 amino acids. The CDR3 loop reads CASSQDRPAGEETQYF. The CDR3 DNA is TGCGCCAGCAGCCAAGATCGGCCCGCGGGGGAAGAGACCCAGTACTTC.

The rearrangement joins TRBV15 to TRBJ2-5, with 8 positions matching TRBD2. The V gene end was trimmed by 4 bases and the J gene end by 5 bases; junction bases not matched to a gene: 9. Germline-derived CDR1 and CDR2 are LNHNV and YYDKDF (reference sequence). This CDR3 is 15 amino acids long. Here the CDR3 reads CATSKEAGAGETQYF. The DNA for the CDR3 is TGTGCCACCAGCAAGGAAGCGGGAGCTGGGGAGACCCAGTACTTC.

The chain couples TRBV6-2 or TRBV6-3 to TRBJ1-1; TRBD1 matches at 7 bases. This CDR3 has 12 residues. Per germline, CDR1 MNHEY and CDR2 SVGEGT. V lost 4 bases and J lost 8; bases outside the gene matches: 4. The CDR3 region is CASSFPGQEAFF. The CDR3 DNA reads TGTGCCAGCAGTTTTCCGGGACAGGAAGCTTTCTTT.

The chain combines TRBV4-3 with TRBJ2-7, with 14 nucleotides matching TRBD2. The germline V gene has CDR1 LGHNA and CDR2 YSLEER. J lost 4 bases, V lost 5 bases, and 7 bases had no gene match. The CDR3 totals 16 residues. Here the CDR3 DNA reads TGCGCCAGCAGCAAAGGACTAGCGGGGGGACTTTACGAGCAGTACTTC. This encodes CASSKGLAGGLYEQYF.

This clone has a handful of counts. The CDR3 loop reads CASSSGQGSYEQYF. The CDR3 region has the DNA TGTGCCAGCAGCTCGGGACAGGGGAGTTACGAGCAGTACTTC. The chain recombines TRBV7-9 with TRBJ2-7; 10 bases match TRBD1. With 4 bases clipped from V and 4 bases from J, the junction kept 4 bases outside the gene matches. This CDR3 has 14 amino acids. Germline V CDR1 and CDR2: SEHNR, FQNEAQ (reference sequence). Looking up the rest from reference TRBV7-9 and TRBJ2-7 gives the full variable domain: DTGVSQNPRHKITKRGQNVTFRCDPISEHNRLYWYRQTLGQGPEFLTYFQNEAQLEKSRLLSDRFSAERPKGSFSTLEIQRTEQGDSAMYLCASSSGQGSYEQYFGPGTRLTVT.

The V and J genes are TRBV21-1 and TRBJ1-5. TRBV21-1 is deemed a pseudogene. This CDR3 contains 17 residues. The CDR3 DNA sequence: TGTGCCAGCAATCTTATCGTGGACGGTGGGGGGGATGGGCCCCAGCATTTT. This gives the protein CASNLIVDGGGDGPQHF.

The rearrangement uses TRBV3-1 (or the pseudogene TRBV3-2) and TRBJ2-5; 9 nucleotides match TRBD2. Trimming took 4 bases from V and 5 from J; bases not matched to a gene: 8. There are 15 residues in the CDR3. Germline V gene sequence: CDR1 LGHDT, CDR2 YNNKEL (reference sequence). The CDR3 DNA follows: TGTGCCAGCAGCCTGTTAGCGGGAGTGGTGGAGACCCAGTACTTC. As protein: CASSLLAGVVETQYF.

The chain links TRBV3-1 (or the pseudogene TRBV3-2) to TRBJ1-3, with a weak D call TRBD1 (6 bases). Between the trimmed V and J ends, which lost 1 base and 4 bases, there was a span of 11 bases. The CDR3 consists of 15 residues. Germline CDR1 LGHDT, CDR2 YNNKEL (reference sequence). CDR3 residues: CASSQGGTHGNTIYF. The CDR3 nucleotides are TGTGCCAGCAGCCAAGGGGGGACACACGGAAACACCATATATTTT.

This chain connects TRBV30 to TRBJ1-2; 9 bases are shared with TRBD1. The CDR3 is 17 amino acids. With 7 bases clipped from V and 6 bases from J, the junction kept 21 bases outside the gene matches. Germline CDR1 and CDR2: GTSNPN and SVGIG (reference sequence). CDR3 sequence: CASPFGRFGQGRNGYTF. CDR3 sequence (DNA): TGTGCCTCCCCATTCGGCCGTTTCGGACAGGGGAGAAATGGCTACACCTTC.

This clone was seen a few times. The V gene is TRBV6-6, the J gene TRBJ1-5, with 9 nucleotides matching TRBD1. Germline values: CDR1 MNHNY, CDR2 SVGAGI (reference sequence). CDR3 length: 16 residues. V gave up 6 bases and J gave up 2 bases; unmatched junction bases: 8. Written as DNA, the CDR3 is TGTGCCAGCAGCCTCGGACAGGGGAGGCGCAATCAGCCCCAGCATTTT. Translation gives CASSLGQGRRNQPQHF.

The rearrangement links TRBV7-9 to TRBJ1-6; D is unclear. Trimming pared 2 bases from V and 5 bases from J, leaving 7 bases between. This CDR3 comprises 14 residues. Per germline, CDR1 SEHNR and CDR2 FQNEAQ (reference sequence). Written as DNA, the CDR3 is TGTGCCAGCAGCTTAACAGAGGATAATTCACCCCTCCACTTT. This codes for CASSLTEDNSPLHF.

This clone turned up a few times. This chain joins TRBV6-1 and TRBJ1-3, with unresolved D. This CDR3 has 14 amino acids. Germline values: CDR1 MNHNS, CDR2 SASEGT. Trimming stripped 3 bases from V and 3 bases from J, with 9 bases between. CDR3 sequence (DNA): TGTGCCAGCAGTGACCCCTTGCTTGGAAACACCATATATTTT. Translation: CASSDPLLGNTIYF.

The rearrangement joins TRBV23-1 to TRBJ2-4; tentative D call: TRBD2 (5 bases). TRBV23-1 is reported as an ORF; its role is uncertain. The CDR3 has 14 amino acids. Trimming pared 6 bases from V and 6 bases from J, leaving 15 bases between. The CDR3 loop reads CASSPAGGGNIQYF. The CDR3 DNA reads as TGCGCCAGCAGCCCCGCGGGTGGAGGAAACATTCAGTACTTC.

This chain connects TRBV19 to TRBJ2-7; a possible D gene is TRBD1 (6 bases). Trimming removed 0 bases from V and 3 bases from J, with 6 bases in between. From germline, CDR1 is LNHDA and CDR2 SQIVND (reference sequence). The CDR3 is made up of 13 amino acids. The CDR3 region is CASSIEQGYEQYF. Here the CDR3 DNA reads TGTGCCAGTAGTATAGAACAGGGCTACGAGCAGTACTTC.

The genes are TRBV10-2 and TRBJ1-6; no clear D. Germline V gene data show CDR1 as WSHSY and CDR2 as SAAADI. V shed 0 bases and J shed 10 bases, with 10 bases lying between them. The CDR3 extends over 14 amino acids. CDR3 amino acids: CASSESFSGSPLHF. In nucleotides, the CDR3 is TGCGCCAGCAGTGAGTCCTTTAGTGGCTCACCCCTCCACTTT.

The chain uses TRBV7-2 and TRBJ2-2; no clear D. With 5 bases removed from V and 4 bases from J, the gap between germline ends came to 17 bases. CDR1 is SGHTA, CDR2 FQGNSA, per germline. This CDR3 spans 16 amino acids. The CDR3 is CASSQIDFPRTGELFF. CDR3 DNA: TGTGCCAGCAGCCAAATTGACTTCCCCCGCACCGGGGAGCTGTTTTTT.

The V call is TRBV11-1, the J call TRBJ2-2; 9 bases fit TRBD1. J lost 5 bases, V lost 5 bases, and 6 bases had no gene match. Germline V gene sequence: CDR1 SGHAT, CDR2 FQDESV (reference sequence). CDR3 length: 15 residues. CDR3 in amino acids: CASSISDRGTGELFF. The CDR3 nucleotides read TGTGCCAGCAGCATTTCGGACAGGGGAACCGGGGAGCTGTTTTTT.

This clone is a singleton in its sample. The chain has TRBV19 and TRBJ1-5; D is possibly TRBD1 (5 bases). This CDR3 has 15 residues. Between the trimmed V and J ends, which lost 4 bases and 9 bases, there was a span of 19 bases. Germline V gene data show CDR1 as LNHDA and CDR2 as SQIVND (reference sequence). Written as DNA, the CDR3 is TGTGCCAGTAGTAGCCCACAGGCCTCGTGGGGGCCCCAGCATTTT. Protein product: CASSSPQASWGPQHF. Full variable domain (outside the CDR3, taken from reference TRBV19 and TRBJ1-5): DGGITQSPKYLFRKEGQNVTLSCEQNLNHDAMYWYRQDPGQGLRLIYYSQIVNDFQKGDIAEGYSVSREKKESFPLTVTSAQKNPTAFYLCASSSPQASWGPQHFGDGTRLSIL.

The V and J genes are TRBV19 and TRBJ1-5; possibly TRBD1 for D (5 bases). The germline V and J ends were trimmed by 5 bases and 0 bases, with 14 bases remaining between them. This CDR3 has 16 residues. The germline CDR1 and CDR2 sequences are LNHDA and SQIVND (reference sequence). In nucleotides, the CDR3 is TGTGCCAGTAGTCCACAGGTCCTATTTAGCAATCAGCCCCAGCATTTT. Translating it yields CASSPQVLFSNQPQHF.